The source of this TCR beta chain is a study of blood T cell repertoires in COVID-19. Study-wide background: The cDNA or gDNA used as material had been derived from T cells, B-cell-depleted T cells, or PBMCs.

CDR3 length: 14 amino acids. Using immunoSEQ multiplex PCR, the repertoire was profiled, and TCRdb retains in-frame clones only, with some absent. The sample has fewer than 200,000 clones; approximately 87% are singletons. Sequenced: peripheral blood. The chain combines TRBV21-1 with TRBJ2-1; the table assigns TRBD1, which was not confirmed against the DNA. TRBV21-1 is tagged as a pseudogene. The receptor was isolated from a woman aged 18-35 years who had recovered from COVID-19. Here the CDR3 reads CASPPGGSYNEQFF. The CDR3 DNA is TGTGCCAGCCCCCCAGGGGGGTCCTACAATGAGCAGTTCTTC.